The clone carrying this T cell receptor (beta chain) was detected a few times. This specimen belongs to a study of PD-L1 blockade in urothelial cancer. Background on the study: Patients previously received 0 to 3 chemotherapy regimens. A median blood sample held about 140,000 T cells and about 89,000 unique TCRs.

Unmatched junction bases numbered 7, after V lost 3 bases and J lost 9 bases. The CDR3 is 14 amino acids. Per the germline V gene, CDR1 is MDHEN and CDR2 is SYDVKM. Regarding time point: pretreatment peripheral blood. Libraries were prepared by immunoSEQ multiplex PCR; TCRdb keeps only in-frame clonotypes and omits some of them. The sample carries roughly 130,000 clones, approximately 84% recorded once. The sequencing here drew on PBMCs, taken around atezolizumab (anti-PD-L1) treatment. The gene calls are TRBV28 and TRBJ1-5, with 8 positions matching TRBD1. This clonotype was sampled from a man aged 45-65 years with urothelial cancer. The CDR3 spells CASSLGTGQRPQHF. CDR3 bases: TGTGCCAGCAGTTTGGGGACAGGCCAACGGCCCCAGCATTTT.